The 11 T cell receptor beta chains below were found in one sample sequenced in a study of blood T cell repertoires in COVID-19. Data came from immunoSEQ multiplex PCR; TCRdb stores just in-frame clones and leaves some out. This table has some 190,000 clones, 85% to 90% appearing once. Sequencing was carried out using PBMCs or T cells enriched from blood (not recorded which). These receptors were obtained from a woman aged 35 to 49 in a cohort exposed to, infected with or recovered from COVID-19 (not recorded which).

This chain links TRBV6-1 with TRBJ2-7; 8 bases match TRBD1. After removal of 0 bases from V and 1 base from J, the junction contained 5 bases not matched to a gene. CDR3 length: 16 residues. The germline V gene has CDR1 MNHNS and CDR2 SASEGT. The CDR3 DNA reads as TGTGCCAGCAGTGAAGCGTACGGGACAGGATCCTACGAGCAGTACTTC. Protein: CASSEAYGTGSYEQYF.

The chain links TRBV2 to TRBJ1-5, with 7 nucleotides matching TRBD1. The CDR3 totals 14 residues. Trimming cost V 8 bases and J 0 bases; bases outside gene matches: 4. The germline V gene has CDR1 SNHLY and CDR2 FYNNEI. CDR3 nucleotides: TGTGCCAGCCGGGACAGTGGTAGCAATCAGCCCCAGCATTTT. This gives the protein CASRDSGSNQPQHF. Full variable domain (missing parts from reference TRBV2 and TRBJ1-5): EPEVTQTPSHQVTQMGQEVILRCVPISNHLYFYWYRQILGQKVEFLVSFYNNEISEKSEIFDDQFSVERPDGSNFTLKIRSTKLEDSAMYFCASRDSGSNQPQHFGDGTRLSIL.

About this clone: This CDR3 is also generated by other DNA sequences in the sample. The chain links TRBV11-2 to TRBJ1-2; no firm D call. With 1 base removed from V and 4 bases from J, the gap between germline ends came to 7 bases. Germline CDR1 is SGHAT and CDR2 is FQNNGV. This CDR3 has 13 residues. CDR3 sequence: CASSLGGSYGYTF. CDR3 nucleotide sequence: TGTGCCAGCAGCTTAGGTGGCAGCTATGGCTACACCTTC.

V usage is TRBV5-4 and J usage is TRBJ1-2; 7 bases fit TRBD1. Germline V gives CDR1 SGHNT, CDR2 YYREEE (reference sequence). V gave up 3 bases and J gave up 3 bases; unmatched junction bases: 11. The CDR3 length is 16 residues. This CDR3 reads CASSSTGEGGHYGYTF. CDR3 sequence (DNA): TGTGCCAGCAGCTCCACAGGGGAAGGGGGGCACTATGGCTACACCTTC.

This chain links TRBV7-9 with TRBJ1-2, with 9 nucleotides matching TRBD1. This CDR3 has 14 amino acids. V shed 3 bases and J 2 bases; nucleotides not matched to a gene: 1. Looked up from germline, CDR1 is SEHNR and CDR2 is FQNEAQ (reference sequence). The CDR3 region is CASSFGQGNYGYTF. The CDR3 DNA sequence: TGTGCCAGCAGCTTTGGACAGGGGAACTATGGCTACACCTTC.

The CDR3 DNA follows: TGTGCCAGCAGCATGGGGTCGGGGTTGAGGGAGCAGTTCTTC. Translated: CASSMGSGLREQFF. The V call is TRBV7-2, the J call TRBJ2-1, with D perhaps matching TRBD2 (5 bases). CDR3 length equals 14 residues. V was shortened by 5 bases and J by 10 bases, with 18 bases between the two germline ends. The germline CDR1 and CDR2 sequences are SGHTA and FQGNSA.

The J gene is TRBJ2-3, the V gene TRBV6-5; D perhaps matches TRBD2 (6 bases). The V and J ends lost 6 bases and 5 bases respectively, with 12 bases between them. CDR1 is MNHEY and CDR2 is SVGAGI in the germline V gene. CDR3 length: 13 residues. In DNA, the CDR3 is TGTGCCAGCAGAGATCGCGGGGAAGATACGCAGTATTTT. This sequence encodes CASRDRGEDTQYF.

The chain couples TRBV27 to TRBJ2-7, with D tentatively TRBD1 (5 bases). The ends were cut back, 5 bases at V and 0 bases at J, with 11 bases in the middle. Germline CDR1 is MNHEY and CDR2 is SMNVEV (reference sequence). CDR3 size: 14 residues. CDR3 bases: TGTGCCAGCAGTCCCAGGACACCCTCCTACGAGCAGTACTTC. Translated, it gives CASSPRTPSYEQYF.

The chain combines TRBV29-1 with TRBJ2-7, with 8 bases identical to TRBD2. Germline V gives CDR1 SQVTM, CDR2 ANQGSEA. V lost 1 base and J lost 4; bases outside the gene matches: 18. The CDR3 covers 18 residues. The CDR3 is CSVEAELLGEAGVYEQYF. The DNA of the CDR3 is TGCAGCGTTGAAGCGGAACTGCTGGGAGAAGCGGGGGTTTACGAGCAGTACTTC.

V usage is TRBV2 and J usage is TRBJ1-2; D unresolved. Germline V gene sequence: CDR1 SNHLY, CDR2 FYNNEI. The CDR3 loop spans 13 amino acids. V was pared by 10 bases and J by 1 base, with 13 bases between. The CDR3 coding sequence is TGTGCCACTTTGCGTCGGGTTAACTATGGCTACACCTTC. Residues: CATLRRVNYGYTF. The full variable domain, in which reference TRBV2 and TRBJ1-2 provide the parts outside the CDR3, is EPEVTQTPSHQVTQMGQEVILRCVPISNHLYFYWYRQILGQKVEFLVSFYNNEISEKSEIFDDQFSVERPDGSNFTLKIRSTKLEDSAMYFCATLRRVNYGYTFGSGTRLTVV.

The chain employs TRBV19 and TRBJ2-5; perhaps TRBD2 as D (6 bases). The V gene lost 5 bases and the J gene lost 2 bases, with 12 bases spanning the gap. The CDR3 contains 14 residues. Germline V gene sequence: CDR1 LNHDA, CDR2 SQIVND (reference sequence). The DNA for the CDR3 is TGTGCCAGTAGTCCCCGGGACTTTCAAGAGACCCAGTACTTC. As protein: CASSPRDFQETQYF.